The sequence of this T cell receptor (beta chain) was determined in a study of brain T cells in children with intractable seizures. Study observations and caveats: Pre-surgery blood may have been undersampled, hiding some clones. Only CDR3 sequence similarity suggested viral specificity, without known HCMV serostatus.

This CDR3 is 11 amino acids long. Trimming took off 4 bases at V and 6 bases at J, with 4 bases between the two ends. In germline, CDR1 is LNHDA, CDR2 SQIVND (reference sequence). Only in-frame clones appear in the TCRdb table, and some are missing; sequencing was by immunoSEQ multiplex PCR. The table lists under 150,000 clones, 94% of them singletons. Concerning this clone itself: Its antigen is unidentified.

Surgery cases with the highest brain T cell transcript signatures were chosen for sequencing. Before surgery, patients took at least one anti-epileptic drug. V and J are TRBV19 and TRBJ2-1; D is unclear. The receptor's source is a boy under two years old with hemimegalencephaly and intractable seizures. The sequencing used peripheral blood, collected at surgery. The CDR3 spells CASSTPNEQFF. The CDR3, as DNA: TGTGCCAGTAGTACCCCCAATGAGCAGTTCTTC.